The present TCR beta chain was sequenced within a study of cytomegalovirus exposure and HLA in healthy donors. The PCR made use of 60 Vbeta and 13 Jbeta primers. Data came from immunoSEQ multiplex PCR; TCRdb stores just in-frame clones and leaves some out. The table has 130,000 to 150,000 clones, roughly four fifths seen once. Looked up from germline, CDR1 is MNHEY and CDR2 is SMNVEV (reference sequence). The V gene end was trimmed by 4 bases and the J gene end by 7 bases; junction bases not matched to a gene: 6. The CDR3 is made up of 13 amino acids. Study-level results: An analysis was carried out later, and it reportedly showed fewer N-insertions in an Asian-associated ancestry cluster than the approximately 670-donor mean.

As concerns this clone: The antigen remains unidentified.

Sequenced sample: PBMCs. V is TRBV27 and J is TRBJ1-1; TRBD1 matches 7 bases. The sequence derives from a man aged 40-50 years in good health and CMV-seropositive. The CDR3 reads CASSSRDSLEAFF. CDR3 coding DNA: TGTGCCAGCAGTTCAAGGGACAGCCTTGAAGCTTTCTTT.